Included here is one TCR beta chain sequence, with context. In germline, CDR1 is LNHDA, CDR2 SQIVND (reference sequence). The CDR3 consists of 16 residues. J gave up 2 bases and V 5 bases, and 6 bases lay outside the gene matches. Sequencing was performed with immunoSEQ multiplex PCR; in TCRdb, only in-frame clones are kept and a portion is missing. Here the sample spans approximately 13,000 clones, roughly 84% being singletons. This entry is derived from a study of technical replicates of blood from a few donors. J is TRBJ2-7 and V is TRBV19; TRBD2 matches at 13 bases. The receptor was derived from a human donor in good health. Sequences were obtained from PBMCs. The CDR3 spells CASSSGTSGTTYEQYF. The CDR3 DNA is TGTGCCAGTAGTTCAGGGACTAGCGGGACCACCTACGAGCAGTACTTC.